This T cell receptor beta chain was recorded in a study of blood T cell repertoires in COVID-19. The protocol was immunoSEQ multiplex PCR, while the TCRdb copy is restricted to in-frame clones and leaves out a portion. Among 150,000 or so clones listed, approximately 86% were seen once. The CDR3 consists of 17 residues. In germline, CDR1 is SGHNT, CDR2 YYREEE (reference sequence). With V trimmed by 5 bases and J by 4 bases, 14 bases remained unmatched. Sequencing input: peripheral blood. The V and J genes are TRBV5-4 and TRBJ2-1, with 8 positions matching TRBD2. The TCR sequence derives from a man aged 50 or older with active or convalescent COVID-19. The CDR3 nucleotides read TGTGCCAGCAGATTGCGAAGCGGGGGCCCCTCTTACAATGAGCAGTTCTTC. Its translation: CASRLRSGGPSYNEQFF.